Below are 5 T cell receptor beta chains sequenced from a single sample in a study of T-cell reconstitution after alpha-beta-depleted transplantation in children. Preparation of the TCRbeta library used unique molecular identifiers. TCRdb used MiXCR to reprocess the PCR reads, holding one entry per CDR3 protein. The table records roughly 610,000 distinct CDR3 sequences, roughly a tenth of them present only once. Sequenced here: PBMCs from the stem cell graft donor, sampled from the stem cell graft. These receptors originate from a human donor who donated a stem cell graft to a child with acute myeloid leukemia.

This clonotype occurred many times. The CDR3 loop is CASSLGQQSYGYTF. The CDR3 DNA reads as TGTGCCAGCAGCTTAGGGCAGCAAAGCTATGGCTACACCTTC. The V gene is TRBV7-2, the J gene TRBJ1-2; D is undetermined. This CDR3 is built from 14 residues. The V and J ends lost 1 base and 4 bases respectively, with 10 bases between them. CDR1 is SGHTA, CDR2 FQGNSA, per germline. Drawing the rest from reference TRBV7-2 and TRBJ1-2, the complete variable domain is GAGVSQSPSNKVTEKGKDVELRCDPISGHTALYWYRQSLGQGLEFLIYFQGNSAPDKSGLPSDRFSAERTGGSVSTLTIQRTQQEDSAVYLCASSLGQQSYGYTFGSGTRLTVV.

As concerns this clonotype: A read error is possible here, since a much larger clone lies one base away. This chain links TRBV10-3 with TRBJ2-5; D is undetermined. The CDR3 spans 12 residues. Looked up from germline, CDR1 is ENHRY and CDR2 is SYGVKD. The CDR3 here is CAISESGEPQYF. The CDR3 DNA reads as TGTGCCATCAGTGAGTCCGGAGAGCCCCAGTACTTC.

The chain's CDR3 is CASTIGAGGNQPQHF. CDR3 nucleotides: TGTGCCAGCACGATCGGGGCGGGCGGCAATCAGCCCCAGCATTTT. The chain carries TRBV7-2 and TRBJ1-5; maybe TRBD1 (5 bases). V shed 7 bases and J shed 2 bases, with 15 bases lying between them. The CDR3 extends over 15 amino acids. Germline V gene data show CDR1 as SGHTA and CDR2 as FQGNSA. The full variable domain, completed using reference TRBV7-2 and TRBJ1-5, is GAGVSQSPSNKVTEKGKDVELRCDPISGHTALYWYRQSLGQGLEFLIYFQGNSAPDKSGLPSDRFSAERTGGSVSTLTIQRTQQEDSAVYLCASTIGAGGNQPQHFGDGTRLSIL.

The V call is TRBV20-1, the J call TRBJ2-5; TRBD2 matches at 10 bases. Germline V gene data show CDR1 as DFQATT and CDR2 as SNEGSKA (reference sequence). CDR3 length: 15 amino acids. Trimming at V came to 2 bases and at J to 4 bases, leaving 7 bases not matched to a gene. The CDR3 loop reads CSARILAGGGETQYF. In DNA form, the CDR3 reads TGCAGTGCTAGAATCTTAGCGGGAGGTGGAGAGACCCAGTACTTC.

At least ten counts were recorded for this clonotype. This sequence joins TRBV29-1 and TRBJ2-3; 9 bases map to TRBD1. The germline CDR1 and CDR2 sequences are SQVTM and ANQGSEA. Trimming took 7 bases from V and 1 from J; bases not matched to a gene: 0. The CDR3 totals 12 residues. CDR3 bases: TGCAGCGGGACAGGGGGCACAGATACGCAGTATTTT. Its translation is CSGTGGTDTQYF.